These T cell receptor beta chains were read from a single sample in a study of vaccination and CD4 T cells after COVID-19. Antigen specificity for these receptors is unknown. Each CDR3 protein is one row after TCRdb ran MiXCR on the PCR reads. This table has around 15,000 distinct CDR3 sequences, 40% to 45% appearing once. Material for sequencing was cultured CD4+ T cells from blood. The receptor source for this set is a human donor with COVID-19. Each CDR3 is given with its conserved first and last residue. D genes are given only for firm matches. Not every row has a clone size; where given, it reads once, few, many or a size class.

V: TRBV7-6
J: TRBJ1-2
size: .
length: 16
D: .
CDR3: CASSLVVGTSPHGYTF
DNA: TGTGCCAGCAGCTTAGTTGTGGGGACAAGCCCTCATGGCTACACCTTC

V: TRBV7-6
J: TRBJ1-2
size: .
length: 13
D: .
CDR3: CASSLGAGGGYTF
DNA: TGTGCCAGCAGCTTAGGCGCGGGGGGTGGCTACACCTTC

V: TRBV7-2
J: TRBJ2-1
size: few
length: 12
D: .
CDR3: CASSRDLNEQFF
DNA: TGTGCCAGCAGTCGGGACCTTAATGAGCAGTTCTTC

V: TRBV6-1
J: TRBJ2-2
size: few
length: 15
D: .
CDR3: CASSPGTMNTGELFF
DNA: TGTGCCAGCAGTCCCGGGACCATGAACACCGGGGAGCTGTTTTTT

V: TRBV20-1
J: TRBJ2-2
size: .
length: 13
D: .
CDR3: CSAWLVNTGELFF
DNA: TGCAGTGCTTGGCTGGTGAACACCGGGGAGCTGTTTTTT

V: TRBV6-1
J: TRBJ1-5
size: few
length: 15
D: TRBD1
CDR3: CASSNPGQGIQPQHF
DNA: TGTGCCAGCAGTAACCCGGGACAGGGGATTCAGCCCCAGCATTTT

V: TRBV5-6
J: TRBJ2-1
size: .
length: 13
D: .
CDR3: CASSSLRSVGQFF
DNA: TGTGCCAGCAGCTCCCTACGTAGTGTCGGGCAGTTCTTC

V: TRBV7-2
J: TRBJ2-7
size: .
length: 15
D: .
CDR3: CASSLWDKSSYEQYF
DNA: TGTGCCAGCAGCTTATGGGACAAGAGCTCCTACGAGCAGTACTTC

V: TRBV20-1
J: TRBJ2-3
size: few
length: 14
D: .
CDR3: CSARGLRDTDTQYF
DNA: TGCAGTGCTAGAGGGCTTAGGGACACAGATACGCAGTATTTT

V: TRBV24-1
J: TRBJ2-1
size: .
length: 15
D: .
CDR3: CATSDPGPSVDEQFF
DNA: TGTGCCACCAGTGACCCGGGACCCTCGGTCGATGAGCAGTTCTTC

V: TRBV7-9
J: TRBJ2-3
size: .
length: 17
D: TRBD1
CDR3: CASSFVGTGGTGDTQYF
DNA: TGTGCCAGCAGCTTCGTAGGGACAGGAGGGACAGGAGATACGCAGTATTTT

V: TRBV28
J: TRBJ1-6
size: .
length: 14
D: .
CDR3: CASSLIVEDSPLHF
DNA: TGTGCCAGCAGCCTAATCGTGGAGGATTCACCCCTCCACTTT

V: TRBV12-3/TRBV12-4
J: TRBJ2-2
size: few
length: 15
D: .
CDR3: CAIGSGVANTGELFF
DNA: TGTGCCATCGGGTCGGGCGTGGCGAACACCGGGGAGCTGTTTTTT

V: TRBV19
J: TRBJ2-2
size: few
length: 16
D: .
CDR3: CASSMARQAHTGELFF
DNA: TGTGCCAGTAGTATGGCAAGACAGGCTCACACCGGGGAGCTGTTTTTT

V: TRBV5-1
J: TRBJ1-1
size: few
length: 14
D: .
CDR3: CASSFGQSNTEAFF
DNA: TGCGCCAGCAGCTTCGGCCAGTCTAACACTGAAGCTTTCTTT

V: TRBV24-1
J: TRBJ2-7
size: .
length: 12
D: .
CDR3: CATSDPTGEQYF
DNA: TGTGCCACCAGTGACCCCACGGGTGAGCAGTACTTC

V: TRBV20-1
J: TRBJ2-7
size: .
length: 15
D: TRBD1
CDR3: CSAEPDRGRSYEQYF
DNA: TGCAGTGCCGAGCCCGACAGGGGTCGATCCTACGAGCAGTACTTC

V: TRBV6-2/TRBV6-3
J: TRBJ1-1
size: .
length: 11
D: .
CDR3: CASSPSTEAFF
DNA: TGTGCCAGCAGCCCCTCAACTGAAGCTTTCTTT

V: TRBV6-5
J: TRBJ2-1
size: .
length: 17
D: TRBD2
CDR3: CASSYLARGGTYNEQFF
DNA: TGTGCCAGCAGTTATTTGGCACGGGGGGGAACCTACAATGAGCAGTTCTTC

V: TRBV21-1
J: TRBJ2-7
size: .
length: 14
D: .
CDR3: CASSIYRGSYEQYF
DNA: TGTGCCAGCAGCATTTACAGGGGCAGCTACGAGCAGTACTTC

V: TRBV7-9
J: TRBJ2-5
size: few
length: 14
D: .
CDR3: CASSLVVIQETQYF
DNA: TGTGCCAGCAGCTTAGTGGTAATCCAAGAGACCCAGTACTTC

V: TRBV6-1
J: TRBJ2-5
size: large
length: 13
D: .
CDR3: CASKGMGLETQYF
DNA: TGTGCCAGCAAGGGGATGGGGTTAGAGACCCAGTACTTC

V: TRBV7-8
J: TRBJ1-2
size: .
length: 15
D: .
CDR3: CASSSKGNGGYGYTF
DNA: TGTGCCAGCAGCTCAAAGGGGAACGGAGGCTATGGCTACACCTTC

V: TRBV6-5
J: TRBJ1-2
size: few
length: 14
D: .
CDR3: CASSYSRRGYGYTF
DNA: TGTGCCAGCAGTTACTCCCGCAGGGGATATGGCTACACCTTC

V: TRBV7-2
J: TRBJ2-3
size: .
length: 18
D: TRBD2
CDR3: CASTLARLAGGGTDTQYF
DNA: TGTGCCAGCACCCTAGCCCGTCTAGCGGGGGGAGGGACAGATACGCAGTATTTT

V: TRBV6-5
J: TRBJ1-5
size: .
length: 15
D: TRBD1
CDR3: CASSYGGQGSQPQHF
DNA: TGTGCCAGCAGTTACGGTGGACAGGGGTCTCAGCCCCAGCATTTT

V: TRBV20-1
J: TRBJ1-2
size: .
length: 14
D: .
CDR3: CSARDRGSLYGYTF
DNA: TGCAGTGCTAGAGATAGGGGGAGCCTCTATGGCTACACCTTC

V: TRBV7-9
J: TRBJ2-2
size: .
length: 15
D: TRBD1
CDR3: CASSLGQGRTGELFF
DNA: TGTGCCAGCAGCCTTGGACAGGGACGCACCGGGGAGCTGTTTTTT

V: TRBV12-5
J: TRBJ2-3
size: .
length: 13
D: .
CDR3: CASGLWRTDTQYF
DNA: TGTGCTAGTGGTTTGTGGCGCACAGATACGCAGTATTTT

V: TRBV11-3
J: TRBJ1-1
size: few
length: 13
D: .
CDR3: CASSLRGNTEAFF
DNA: TGTGCCAGCAGCTTACGGGGGAACACTGAAGCTTTCTTT

V: TRBV20-1
J: TRBJ1-2
size: .
length: 15
D: .
CDR3: CSARDPAGAIYGYTF
DNA: TGCAGTGCTAGAGACCCAGCCGGGGCGATCTATGGCTACACCTTC

V: TRBV6-1
J: TRBJ1-5
size: .
length: 16
D: .
CDR3: CASSVIRGGRNQPQHF
DNA: TGTGCCAGCAGTGTAATTCGGGGAGGTCGCAATCAGCCCCAGCATTTT

V: TRBV25-1
J: TRBJ2-3
size: few
length: 15
D: .
CDR3: CASSDRRPSTDTQYF
DNA: TGTGCCAGCAGTGACCGGCGGCCTAGCACAGATACGCAGTATTTT

V: TRBV7-9
J: TRBJ2-3
size: few
length: 15
D: .
CDR3: CASSFAPSPGDTQYF
DNA: TGTGCCAGCAGCTTCGCCCCATCCCCTGGGGATACGCAGTATTTT

V: TRBV7-2
J: TRBJ1-5
size: .
length: 18
D: TRBD1
CDR3: CASSWGGTGGVSNQPQHF
DNA: TGTGCCAGCAGCTGGGGCGGGACAGGGGGGGTGAGCAATCAGCCCCAGCATTTT

V: TRBV6-1
J: TRBJ2-3
size: few
length: 14
D: .
CDR3: CASRRVLYTDTQYF
DNA: TGTGCCAGCAGAAGAGTTCTTTACACAGATACGCAGTATTTT

V: TRBV9
J: TRBJ1-5
size: .
length: 13
D: .
CDR3: CASSVADNQPQHF
DNA: TGTGCCAGCAGCGTAGCGGACAATCAGCCCCAGCATTTT

V: TRBV20-1
J: TRBJ2-7
size: .
length: 13
D: .
CDR3: CSAHGTPVYEQYF
DNA: TGCAGTGCTCACGGGACCCCCGTCTACGAGCAGTACTTC

V: TRBV27
J: TRBJ1-2
size: few
length: 15
D: TRBD1
CDR3: CASSPLGQGNYGYTF
DNA: TGTGCCAGCAGTCCTCTGGGACAGGGAAACTATGGCTACACCTTC

V: TRBV4-2
J: TRBJ2-3
size: .
length: 17
D: .
CDR3: CASSQDATRGITDTQYF
DNA: TGTGCCAGCAGCCAAGATGCAACGCGGGGAATCACAGATACGCAGTATTTT

V: TRBV27
J: TRBJ1-4
size: .
length: 18
D: TRBD1
CDR3: CASRMTGGAFVPNEKLFF
DNA: TGTGCCAGCAGGATGACAGGGGGCGCTTTCGTCCCGAATGAAAAACTGTTTTTT

V: TRBV2
J: TRBJ1-5
size: few
length: 15
D: TRBD1
CDR3: CASREQGQGNQPQHF
DNA: TGTGCCAGCCGGGAACAGGGGCAGGGCAATCAGCCCCAGCATTTT

V: TRBV2
J: TRBJ1-6
size: few
length: 13
D: .
CDR3: CASSEFGDSPLHF
DNA: TGTGCCAGCAGTGAATTCGGGGATTCACCCCTCCACTTT

V: TRBV5-4
J: TRBJ2-5
size: .
length: 15
D: TRBD2
CDR3: CASSRSTAGVETQYF
DNA: TGTGCCAGCAGCCGGTCGACAGCGGGGGTTGAGACCCAGTACTTC

V: TRBV2
J: TRBJ1-5
size: few
length: 15
D: .
CDR3: CASSVGESGHQPQHF
DNA: TGTGCCAGCAGTGTAGGGGAAAGTGGCCATCAGCCCCAGCATTTT

V: TRBV6-1
J: TRBJ2-7
size: .
length: 13
D: .
CDR3: CASRFDGTYEQYF
DNA: TGTGCCAGCAGATTTGACGGAACCTACGAGCAGTACTTC

V: TRBV19
J: TRBJ2-2
size: .
length: 15
D: TRBD1
CDR3: CASRRDRGRTGELFF
DNA: TGTGCCAGTAGGCGGGACAGGGGGCGAACCGGGGAGCTGTTTTTT

V: TRBV6-2/TRBV6-3
J: TRBJ1-5
size: few
length: 14
D: .
CDR3: CASSYMGSNQPQHF
DNA: TGTGCCAGCAGTTACATGGGGAGTAATCAGCCCCAGCATTTT

V: TRBV19
J: TRBJ1-3
size: .
length: 12
D: .
CDR3: CASSPGGNTIYF
DNA: TGTGCCAGTAGCCCGGGCGGAAACACCATATATTTT

V: TRBV6-1
J: TRBJ2-7
size: .
length: 14
D: .
CDR3: CASSTGTPSSEQYF
DNA: TGTGCCAGCAGTACCGGGACCCCTAGCTCCGAGCAGTACTTC